The clone carrying this T cell receptor beta chain was counted between two and nine times. The antigen is not known. The assay was immunoSEQ multiplex PCR, and TCRdb's table has in-frame clones only and misses some. The sample contains approximately 11,000 clones, 84% of which appear only once. Trimming removed 5 bases at V and 2 bases at J, with 9 bases between. CDR3 length: 13 residues. Germline-derived CDR1 and CDR2 are MDHEN and SYDVKM. These data originate in a study of tumor-infiltrating lymphocytes in localized non-small cell lung cancer. Study information: Each patient gave resected tumor and non-adjacent uninvolved lung tissue. Whole-study results and caveats: Technical variation could not be separated from intratumor heterogeneity here. Tumor T-cell fraction was not associated with recurrence-free survival.

Source material: lung tumor tissue. This chain links TRBV28 with TRBJ1-1; a weak D match, TRBD1 (5 bases). This receptor was taken from a human donor with non-small cell lung cancer. CDR3 amino acids: CASSRDLNTEAFF. The CDR3 DNA is TGTGCCAGCAGTAGGGACCTTAACACTGAAGCTTTCTTT.